The 25 T cell receptor beta chains below come from one sample, sequenced in a study of blood T cell repertoires in COVID-19 (dated by TCRdb to the early 2020s). Library prep was done by the immunoSEQ multiplex PCR assay. TCRdb limited this immuneACCESS table to in-frame rearrangements with V and J called. A share of clones is missing; checked studies link under half to unresolved V genes, and the rest is unexplained. For this sample the table gives about 100,000 clones, of which 85% to 90% were detected only once. Jointly, the top ten make up roughly 13% of the sample. Specimen: peripheral blood. The source of these receptors is a human donor in a cohort sampled during active COVID-19.

CDR3 protein: CASSPDSNYGYTF. In DNA form, the CDR3 reads TGTGCCAGCAGCCCCGACAGTAACTATGGCTACACCTTC. The rearrangement uses TRBV7-8 and TRBJ1-2; a possible D gene is TRBD1 (5 bases). The CDR3 is 13 amino acids. The germline CDR1 and CDR2 sequences are SGHVS and FQNEAQ. The V and J ends lost 5 bases and 1 base respectively, with 8 bases between them.

Notes on this clone: Relative to the germline gene, one junction end is altered; a read error may explain this. The chain joins TRBV5-1 to TRBJ2-5; D tentatively reads TRBD1 or TRBD2 (7 bases each). Germline CDR1 reads SGHRS; CDR2 reads YFSETQ. The CDR3 length is 16 residues. The CDR3 spells CASRLGGTVYQETQYF. The CDR3 bases are TGCGCCAGCAGGTTGGGGGGGACAGTGTACCAAGAGACCCAGTACTTC.

The chain uses TRBV12-3 or TRBV12-4 and TRBJ2-7, with D tentatively TRBD2 (6 bases). The V end was cut by 2 bases, the J end by 4 bases, with 9 bases between. CDR3 length equals 13 residues. This chain's CDR3 is CASSLMRGYEQYF. The DNA of the CDR3 is TGTGCCAGCAGTTTAATGCGGGGTTACGAGCAGTACTTC.

The V gene is TRBV6-2 or TRBV6-3, the J gene TRBJ2-7, with 7 bases aligning to TRBD1. Germline V gene lookup returns CDR1 MNHEY and CDR2 SVGEGT. The V gene end was trimmed by 2 bases and the J gene end by 3 bases; junction bases not matched to a gene: 4. The CDR3 has 14 amino acids. CDR3 amino acids: CASSYGQAVYEQYF. The DNA of the CDR3 is TGTGCCAGCAGTTACGGACAGGCCGTCTACGAGCAGTACTTC.

The gene calls are TRBV5-1 and TRBJ2-5; 9 positions agree with TRBD1. This CDR3 spans 16 amino acids. Looked up from germline, CDR1 is SGHRS and CDR2 is YFSETQ. Unmatched junction bases numbered 13, after V lost 5 bases and J lost 5 bases. CDR3 bases: TGCGCCAGCAGTTTCCGTCTTACAGGGGGCTTGGAGACCCAGTACTTC. Its translation: CASSFRLTGGLETQYF.

This chain joins TRBV5-8 and TRBJ2-7, with a tentative D call TRBD1 (6 bases). Germline V gene sequence: CDR1 SGHTS, CDR2 YDEGEE. The V end lost 6 bases, the J end lost 2 bases, and 12 bases lay between the germline ends. This CDR3 is built from 13 residues. For the CDR3, the DNA is TGTGCCAGCATCTGGGGACAAACCTACGAGCAGTACTTC. Encoded protein: CASIWGQTYEQYF.

V is TRBV25-1 and J is TRBJ1-1; the D gene is possibly TRBD1 (6 bases). Germline V gene sequence: CDR1 MGHDK, CDR2 SYGVNS. The CDR3 sequence is 12 residues long. Trimming stripped 11 bases from V and 4 bases from J, with 14 bases between. The DNA for the CDR3 is TGTGCCCACCGGGGGGCCGGCACTGAAGCTTTCTTT. Protein: CAHRGAGTEAFF.

J is TRBJ2-7 and V is TRBV7-8; TRBD2 agrees at 11 bases. With 5 bases clipped from V and 3 bases from J, the junction kept 3 bases outside the gene matches. Per germline, CDR1 SGHVS and CDR2 FQNEAQ. The CDR3 sequence is 14 residues long. CDR3 protein: CASSPGLAGYEQYF. For the CDR3, the DNA is TGTGCCAGCAGCCCTGGACTAGCGGGCTACGAGCAGTACTTC.

The chain has TRBV5-4 and TRBJ2-3; D is ambiguous. Trimming pared 9 bases from V and 4 bases from J, leaving 15 bases between. The CDR3 runs 13 residues. Germline values: CDR1 SGHNT, CDR2 YYREEE (reference sequence). In DNA, the CDR3 is TGTGCCACTCACGGTCATACTGCAGATACGCAGTATTTT. Its protein is CATHGHTADTQYF.

This sequence joins TRBV10-3 and TRBJ2-3, with a possible D match to TRBD1 (5 bases). In germline, CDR1 is ENHRY, CDR2 SYGVKD. This CDR3 region has 11 residues. V gave up 9 bases and J gave up 1 base, with 5 bases separating them. CDR3 sequence (DNA): TGTGCCATACAGGGCACAGATACGCAGTATTTT. Protein product: CAIQGTDTQYF.

The chain combines TRBV10-2 with TRBJ2-7; 8 bases map to TRBD2. The CDR3 is 14 residues long. The ends lost 5 bases at V and 2 bases at J; junction bases unmatched: 5. Germline-derived CDR1 and CDR2 are WSHSY and SAAADI. The CDR3 nucleotides read TGCGCCAGCAGTAACAGCGGGGGTACCTACGAGCAGTACTTC. As protein: CASSNSGGTYEQYF.

V and J are TRBV11-3 and TRBJ1-4; the D is unclear. V was trimmed by 1 base and J by 6 bases, leaving 9 bases between them. CDR1 and CDR2 from the germline V gene are SGHNT and YENEEA. CDR3 length: 14 amino acids. The CDR3 sequence is CASSLGASYEKLFF. The CDR3 nucleotides read TGTGCCAGCAGCTTAGGGGCCTCCTATGAAAAACTGTTTTTT.

The chain recombines TRBV5-1 with TRBJ2-4; TRBD1 matches 11 bases. V lost 0 bases and J lost 0; bases outside the gene matches: 2. The CDR3 extends over 17 amino acids. In germline, CDR1 is SGHRS, CDR2 YFSETQ. The CDR3 sequence: CASSLGDRGLAKNIQYF. CDR3 coding DNA: TGCGCCAGCAGCTTGGGGGACAGGGGGTTAGCCAAAAACATTCAGTACTTC.

This clone occurred once. The chain combines TRBV7-6 with TRBJ1-1, with D tentatively TRBD1 (6 bases). V lost 4 bases and J lost 0, with 15 bases in between. The germline V gene encodes CDR1 SGHVS and CDR2 FNYEAQ. The CDR3 has 16 residues. The CDR3 region is CASSSGQFSMNTEAFF. In DNA form, the CDR3 reads TGTGCCAGCAGCTCAGGACAGTTTTCGATGAACACTGAAGCTTTCTTT.

The chain is built from TRBV3-1 (or the pseudogene TRBV3-2) and TRBJ1-1, with D unresolved. The CDR3 extends over 16 amino acids. Germline CDR1 and CDR2: LGHDT and YNNKEL (reference sequence). V was trimmed by 2 bases and J by 1 base, leaving 14 bases between them. In nucleotides, the CDR3 is TGTGCCAGCAGCCAAAGTGGAGCTAAATGGAACACTGAAGCTTTCTTT. It translates to CASSQSGAKWNTEAFF.

This clone appeared a single time. CDR3 DNA sequence: TGTGCCAGCAGCTTAGAACAGGGATTCGGCTACACCTTC. It translates to CASSLEQGFGYTF. The chain couples TRBV7-2 to TRBJ1-2, with a tentative D call TRBD1 (6 bases). Germline lookup yields CDR1 SGHTA and CDR2 FQGNSA. CDR3 length: 13 amino acids. The V gene lost 1 base and the J gene lost 8 bases, with 11 bases spanning the gap.

The rearrangement links TRBV6-5 to TRBJ2-7; 11 bases fit TRBD1. Germline-derived CDR1 and CDR2 are MNHEY and SVGAGI. Losses at the gene ends were 7 bases for V and 6 bases for J; bases not matched to a gene: 5. The CDR3 length is 13 residues. Here the CDR3 DNA reads TGTGCCAGCAATGGACAGGGGGCTCTCGAGCAGTACTTC. As protein: CASNGQGALEQYF.

This chain uses TRBV27 with TRBJ2-7; 7 bases line up with TRBD1. The V gene's germline CDR1 is MNHEY and CDR2 SMNVEV (reference sequence). This CDR3 is built from 21 residues. V was pared by 8 bases and J by 1 base, with 29 bases of the junction left unmatched. The CDR3 loop reads CASQESGGWYGTPAESYEQYF. The CDR3 nucleotides are TGTGCCAGCCAAGAATCAGGGGGTTGGTATGGCACCCCGGCGGAATCCTACGAGCAGTACTTC.

The chain uses TRBV2 and TRBJ2-7, with 12 bases aligning to TRBD2. The trim removed 7 bases at V and 6 bases at J, leaving 7 bases unmatched. Germline CDR1 and CDR2: SNHLY and FYNNEI. The CDR3 loop spans 14 amino acids. The CDR3 reads CASIRTSGIAEQYF. The CDR3 DNA follows: TGTGCCAGCATTCGGACTAGCGGGATTGCCGAGCAGTACTTC. Looking up the rest from reference TRBV2 and TRBJ2-7 gives the full variable domain: EPEVTQTPSHQVTQMGQEVILRCVPISNHLYFYWYRQILGQKVEFLVSFYNNEISEKSEIFDDQFSVERPDGSNFTLKIRSTKLEDSAMYFCASIRTSGIAEQYFGPGTRLTVT.

V usage is TRBV6-5 and J usage is TRBJ2-2, with TRBD1 as a possible D gene (5 bases). CDR1 MNHEY and CDR2 SVGAGI come from the germline V gene. The CDR3 is 15 amino acids. The germline V and J ends were trimmed by 2 bases and 4 bases, with 11 bases remaining between them. CDR3 nucleotides: TGTGCCAGCAGTTACGGGGCCCCGGGCACCGGGGAGCTGTTTTTT. It codes for CASSYGAPGTGELFF.

DNA of the CDR3: TGTGCCAGCAAGTTTGGGCAGGGCGGCACAGATACGCAGTATTTT. It codes for CASKFGQGGTDTQYF. This chain links TRBV6-5 with TRBJ2-3, with TRBD1 as a possible D gene (5 bases). CDR1 and CDR2 from the germline V gene are MNHEY and SVGAGI. The V and J ends lost 7 bases and 1 base respectively, with 15 bases between them. The CDR3 runs to 15 residues.

The chain recombines TRBV7-2 with TRBJ2-7; tentative D call: TRBD1 (6 bases). The germline CDR1 and CDR2 sequences are SGHTA and FQGNSA. Trimming removed 6 bases at V and 1 base at J, with 25 bases between. This CDR3 region has 18 residues. The CDR3 sequence: CASSHPNGTRVRSYEQYF. The CDR3 region has the DNA TGTGCCAGCAGTCATCCCAACGGGACAAGGGTGCGGTCCTACGAGCAGTACTTC.

The V call is TRBV5-1, the J call TRBJ1-6; 12 bases line up with TRBD1. CDR1 is SGHRS and CDR2 is YFSETQ in the germline V gene. CDR3 length equals 17 residues. V was clipped by 4 bases and J by 6 bases; unmatched bases: 8. CDR3 sequence: CASSPGDRGRTNSPLHF. CDR3 nucleotides: TGCGCCAGCAGCCCCGGGGACAGGGGGCGTACTAATTCACCCCTCCACTTT. Full variable domain (remainder filled in from reference TRBV5-1 and TRBJ1-6): KAGVTQTPRYLIKTRGQQVTLSCSPISGHRSVSWYQQTPGQGLQFLFEYFSETQRNKGNFPGRFSGRQFSNSRSEMNVSTLELGDSALYLCASSPGDRGRTNSPLHFGNGTRLTVT.

This clone was counted a few times. V and J are TRBV15 and TRBJ1-1; D gene ambiguous. The CDR3 contains 13 residues. Germline-derived CDR1 and CDR2 are LNHNV and YYDKDF (reference sequence). Trimming took 5 bases from V and 3 from J, leaving 10 bases between them. Here the CDR3 reads CATSRGRDTEAFF. CDR3 in DNA: TGTGCCACCAGCCGAGGGAGGGACACTGAAGCTTTCTTT.

The CDR3 bases are TGTGCCAGCAGCTCCTGGACAGAGAACACTGAAGCTTTCTTT. Residues: CASSSWTENTEAFF. The genes are TRBV5-4 and TRBJ1-1, with D perhaps TRBD1 (6 bases). Trimming removed 3 bases at V and 1 base at J, with 10 bases between. This CDR3 contains 14 residues. The germline V gene has CDR1 SGHNT and CDR2 YYREEE (reference sequence).